Detailed here is one T cell receptor beta chain. Per the original data handling: Amplification from reference gene primers served as the basis for estimated nucleated cell counts. Here immunoSEQ multiplex PCR was the method, and the copy in TCRdb shows in-frame clones only, minus some. The V and J calls and clone size come from that table; D and trimming were worked out from the DNA. In the table there are 150,000 to 200,000 clones, about 90% of which are singletons. Participants had their cohort set by participant-reported clinical history. CDR1 is MGHDK and CDR2 is SYGVNS in the germline V gene. V dropped 4 bases and J dropped 2; count of bases not matched to a gene: 2. The CDR3 length is 13 residues. The data stem from a study of blood T cell repertoires in COVID-19. About the research overall: Acute-phase and convalescent COVID-19 samples originated in the United States, Italy and Spain. Sources were T cells, B-cell-depleted T cells, or PBMCs; the material itself was cDNA or gDNA.

What was sequenced was PBMCs or T cells enriched from blood (not recorded which). The chain recombines TRBV25-1 with TRBJ2-7; 7 bases line up with TRBD2. The clonotype originates from a human donor with acute COVID-19. The donor label of this sample is uncertain. As DNA, the CDR3 is TGTGCCAGCAGTGGGGGGGGGACCTACGAGCAGTACTTC. Its protein is CASSGGGTYEQYF.